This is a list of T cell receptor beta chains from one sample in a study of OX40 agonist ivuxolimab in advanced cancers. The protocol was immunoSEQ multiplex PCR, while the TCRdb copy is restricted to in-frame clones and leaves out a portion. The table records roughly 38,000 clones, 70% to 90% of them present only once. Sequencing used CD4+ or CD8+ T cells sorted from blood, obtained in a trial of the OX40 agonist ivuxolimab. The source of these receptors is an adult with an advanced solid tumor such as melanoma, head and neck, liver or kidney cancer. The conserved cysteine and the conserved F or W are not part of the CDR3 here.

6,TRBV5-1,ASSFLY
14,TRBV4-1,ASSRSRAATNEKLF
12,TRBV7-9,ASSLEGFNQPQH
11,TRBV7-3,ASSLLVYGELF
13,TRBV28,ASSSHGTGTDTQY
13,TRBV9,ASSVGGPGGDFYT
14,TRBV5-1,ASSFPLAARGDTQY
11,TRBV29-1,SADPKNTGELF
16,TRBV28,ASSLVGRRDSVAYEQY
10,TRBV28,ASTGQTYGYT
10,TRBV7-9,ASSSEGARGF
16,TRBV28,ASSPGTGGSRSYNEQF
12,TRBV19,ASSIEQGYQPQH
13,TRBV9,ASSVTSGISDEQF
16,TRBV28,ASSLWPLGGGAGETQY
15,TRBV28,ASSPRGLAGGLGEQF
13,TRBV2,ASPLGPDSSYGYT
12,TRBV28,ASSSAGEGYEQY
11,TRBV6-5,ASSPRQVEKLF
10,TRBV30,AEGGNYNEQF
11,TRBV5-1,ASSLVEKDTQY
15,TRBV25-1,ASSESKLGQGTTGAF
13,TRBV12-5,ASGLVRRSTDTQY
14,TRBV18,ASSPLSRGNTGELF
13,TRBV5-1,ASSPAAETGNTIY
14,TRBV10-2,ASSTPRGGNRETQY
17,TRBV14,ASSQDGPGWSTPTYGYT
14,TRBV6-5,ASSYMGVGAKNIQY
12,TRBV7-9,ASSPSAGSETQY
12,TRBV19,ASSMGQGAGEQY
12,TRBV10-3,AISEDRVQETQY
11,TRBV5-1,ASSFFGGETQY
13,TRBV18,ASSGGSGRNEKLF
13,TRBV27,ASSFGARLVYEQY
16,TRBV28,ASSLTLSTGTLTYEQY
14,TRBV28,ASSTRGGGANQPQH
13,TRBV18,ASSLTSGSDNEQF
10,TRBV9,ASRADEDTQY
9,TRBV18,ASSPGDTQY
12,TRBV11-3,ASSLGRFTGELF
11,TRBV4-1,ASSHGPAGEQY
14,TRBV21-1,ASSLKGSTGEETQY
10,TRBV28,ASSWAQSGQF
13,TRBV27,ASSLEGTSGSEQF
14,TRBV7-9,ASRELGGVTADTQY
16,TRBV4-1,ASSQDTQALYSNQPQH
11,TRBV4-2,ASSQDGTDTQY